The 8 T cell receptor beta chains below were found in one sample sequenced in a study of shared clonotypes between healthy human individuals. The method was immunoSEQ multiplex PCR; TCRdb's version includes in-frame clones alone and lacks a portion of them. The data contain approximately 510,000 clones, 60% to 85% of them seen just once; the ten biggest clones take up 10% to 15%. Sequences were obtained from PBMCs. These receptors came from a woman in her thirties or forties in good health. Some clones in this sample may be carry-over from other donors' samples.

The genes are TRBV28 and TRBJ2-1; D possibly matches TRBD1 or TRBD2 (6 bases each). Germline values: CDR1 MDHEN, CDR2 SYDVKM. This CDR3 has 16 residues. V lost 1 base, J lost 6 bases, and 16 bases lay in between. CDR3 nucleotides: TGTGCCAGCAGTTTATCTGTCCGGGGGCTCCTCAATGAGCAGTTCTTC. This gives the protein CASSLSVRGLLNEQFF.

V and J are TRBV14 and TRBJ2-1; 11 nucleotides align to TRBD1. The germline V gene encodes CDR1 SGHDN and CDR2 FVKESK. J lost 9 bases, V lost 4 bases, and 2 bases had no gene match. The CDR3 is 13 amino acids. CDR3 nucleotide sequence: TGTGCCAGCAGCCGGACAGGGGGCACTGAGCAGTTCTTC. Its translation: CASSRTGGTEQFF.

V usage is TRBV19 and J usage is TRBJ1-5; no definite D call. CDR3 length: 14 amino acids. Germline-derived CDR1 and CDR2 are LNHDA and SQIVND (reference sequence). V lost 4 bases, J lost 0 bases, and 7 bases lay in between. In DNA, the CDR3 is TGTGCCAGTAGTACGTCGAATAGCAATCAGCCCCAGCATTTT. Encoded protein: CASSTSNSNQPQHF.

This clone was observed a handful of times. The V and J genes are TRBV6-6 and TRBJ2-2; 7 nucleotides match TRBD2. This CDR3 has 14 residues. The J segment lost 7 bases and the V segment lost 2 bases, leaving 4 bases of the junction unmatched. Germline CDR1 is MNHNY and CDR2 is SVGAGI (reference sequence). Here the CDR3 reads CASSYLAEYGELFF. In nucleotides, the CDR3 is TGTGCCAGCAGTTACCTAGCGGAATACGGGGAGCTGTTTTTT.

The chain carries TRBV29-1 and TRBJ2-1; D not resolved. From germline, CDR1 is SQVTM and CDR2 ANQGSEA. Trimming took 4 bases from V and 7 from J, leaving 8 bases between them. CDR3 length: 11 amino acids. The CDR3 sequence is CSVVRQNEQFF. CDR3 DNA sequence: TGCAGCGTTGTAAGGCAGAATGAGCAGTTCTTC.

In its sample, this clone was seen once. V is TRBV29-1 and J is TRBJ2-1, with TRBD2 identical over 9 bases. The CDR3 is made up of 16 amino acids. The germline V gene encodes CDR1 SQVTM and CDR2 ANQGSEA. Trimming removed 0 bases from V and 11 bases from J; junction bases left unmatched: 14. CDR3 residues: CSVEDPGVAGANQQFF. As DNA, the CDR3 is TGCAGCGTTGAAGATCCCGGCGTAGCGGGAGCAAATCAGCAGTTCTTC.

This chain joins TRBV19 and TRBJ2-2, with D possibly matching TRBD2 (6 bases). The ends were cut back, 3 bases at V and 5 bases at J, with 19 bases in the middle. The CDR3 totals 17 residues. CDR1 is LNHDA, CDR2 SQIVND, per germline (reference sequence). As DNA, the CDR3 is TGTGCCAGTAGTATTATAGGAACCGGGACTCGGACCGGGGAGCTGTTTTTT. Residues: CASSIIGTGTRTGELFF.

The V call is TRBV30, the J call TRBJ2-7; 8 bases agree with TRBD1. This CDR3 region has 15 residues. With V trimmed by 2 bases and J by 3 bases, 9 bases remained unmatched. CDR1 and CDR2 (germline): GTSNPN, SVGIG (reference sequence). CDR3 in amino acids: CAWSTTGASFYEQYF. In nucleotides, the CDR3 is TGTGCCTGGAGTACGACAGGGGCCAGCTTCTACGAGCAGTACTTC.